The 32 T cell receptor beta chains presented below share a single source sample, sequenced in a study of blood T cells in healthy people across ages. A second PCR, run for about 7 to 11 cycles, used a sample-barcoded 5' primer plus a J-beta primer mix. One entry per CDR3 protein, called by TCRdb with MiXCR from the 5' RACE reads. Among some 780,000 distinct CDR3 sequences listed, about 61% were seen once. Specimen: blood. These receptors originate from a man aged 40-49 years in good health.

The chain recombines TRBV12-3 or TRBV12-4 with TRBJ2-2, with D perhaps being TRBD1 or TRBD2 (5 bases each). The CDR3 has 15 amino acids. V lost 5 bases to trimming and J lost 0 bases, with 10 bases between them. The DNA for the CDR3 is TGTGCCAGCAGTGGGGGACGGACGAACACCGGGGAGCTGTTTTTT. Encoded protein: CASSGGRTNTGELFF.

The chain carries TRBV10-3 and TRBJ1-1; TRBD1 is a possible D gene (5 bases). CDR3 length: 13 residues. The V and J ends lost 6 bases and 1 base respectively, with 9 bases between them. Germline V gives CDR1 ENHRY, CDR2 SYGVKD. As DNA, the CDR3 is TGTGCCATCAGCAGGGATGGGAACACTGAAGCTTTCTTT. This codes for CAISRDGNTEAFF.

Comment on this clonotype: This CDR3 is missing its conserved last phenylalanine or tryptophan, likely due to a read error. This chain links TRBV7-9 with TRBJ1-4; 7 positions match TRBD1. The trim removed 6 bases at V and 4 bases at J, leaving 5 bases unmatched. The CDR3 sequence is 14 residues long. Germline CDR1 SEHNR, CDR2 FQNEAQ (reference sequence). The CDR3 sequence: CASRSQGVNEKLFI. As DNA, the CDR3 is TGTGCCAGCAGATCTCAGGGGGTTAATGAAAAACTGTTTATT.

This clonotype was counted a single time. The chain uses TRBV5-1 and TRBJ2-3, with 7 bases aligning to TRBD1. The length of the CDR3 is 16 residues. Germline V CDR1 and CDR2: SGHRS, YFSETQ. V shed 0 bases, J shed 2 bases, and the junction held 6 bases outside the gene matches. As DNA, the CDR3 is TGCGCCAGCAGCTTGGCTCGTCAGGGGGACACAGATACGCAGTATTTT. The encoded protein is CASSLARQGDTDTQYF.

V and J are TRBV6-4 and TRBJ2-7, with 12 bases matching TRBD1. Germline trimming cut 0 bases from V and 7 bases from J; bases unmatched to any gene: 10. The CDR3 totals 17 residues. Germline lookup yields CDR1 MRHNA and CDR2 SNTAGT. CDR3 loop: CASSDSYRDRGPNEQYF. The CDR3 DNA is TGTGCCAGCAGTGACTCATACCGGGACAGGGGGCCCAATGAGCAGTACTTC.

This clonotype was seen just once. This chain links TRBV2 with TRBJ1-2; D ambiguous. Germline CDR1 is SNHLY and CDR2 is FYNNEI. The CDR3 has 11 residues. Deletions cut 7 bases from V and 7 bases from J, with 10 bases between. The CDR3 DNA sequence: TGTGCCAGCAATCAGGCTAGTGGCTACACCTTC. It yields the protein CASNQASGYTF.

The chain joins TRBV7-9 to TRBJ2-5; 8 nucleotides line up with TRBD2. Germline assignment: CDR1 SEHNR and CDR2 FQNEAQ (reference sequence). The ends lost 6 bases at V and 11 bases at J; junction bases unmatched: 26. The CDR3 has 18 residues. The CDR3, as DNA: TGTGCCAGCAGTCGACAAAACGAGGGAGAGCGGGAGAGGCGGTGGCAGTACTTC. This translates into CASSRQNEGERERRWQYF.

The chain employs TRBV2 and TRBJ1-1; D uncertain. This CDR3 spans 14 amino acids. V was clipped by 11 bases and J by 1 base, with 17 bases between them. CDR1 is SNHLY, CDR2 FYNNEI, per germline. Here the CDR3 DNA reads TGTGCCGGCTTAGAGACGGCCCCGAACACTGAAGCTTTCTTT. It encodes CAGLETAPNTEAFF.

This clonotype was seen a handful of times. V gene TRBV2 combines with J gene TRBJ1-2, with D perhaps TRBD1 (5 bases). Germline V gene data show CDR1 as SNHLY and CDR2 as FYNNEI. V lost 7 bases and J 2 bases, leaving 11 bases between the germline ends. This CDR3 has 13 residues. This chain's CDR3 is CASIEGRNYGYTF. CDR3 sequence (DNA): TGTGCCAGCATCGAGGGGCGAAACTATGGCTACACCTTC.

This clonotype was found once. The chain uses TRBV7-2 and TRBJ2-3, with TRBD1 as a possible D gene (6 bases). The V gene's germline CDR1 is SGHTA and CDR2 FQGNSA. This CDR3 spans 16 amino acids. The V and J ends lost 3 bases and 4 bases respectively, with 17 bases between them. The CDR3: CASSFVGARFADTQYF. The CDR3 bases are TGTGCCAGCAGCTTCGTGGGGGCCCGATTCGCAGATACGCAGTATTTT. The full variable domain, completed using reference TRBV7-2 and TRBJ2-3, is GAGVSQSPSNKVTEKGKDVELRCDPISGHTALYWYRQSLGQGLEFLIYFQGNSAPDKSGLPSDRFSAERTGGSVSTLTIQRTQQEDSAVYLCASSFVGARFADTQYFGPGTRLTVL.

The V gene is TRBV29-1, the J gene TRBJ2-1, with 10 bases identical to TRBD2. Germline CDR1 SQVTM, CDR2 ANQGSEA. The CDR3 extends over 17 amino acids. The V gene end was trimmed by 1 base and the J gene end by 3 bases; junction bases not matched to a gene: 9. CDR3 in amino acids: CSVEGLAGEFNYNEQFF. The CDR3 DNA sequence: TGCAGCGTTGAAGGGCTAGCGGGAGAATTTAACTACAATGAGCAGTTCTTC.

The CDR3 loop reads CASGPNQPQHF. In nucleotides, the CDR3 is TGTGCTAGTGGTCCGAATCAGCCCCAGCATTTT. The genes are TRBV12-5 and TRBJ1-5; no firm D call. Germline values: CDR1 LGHNT, CDR2 FRNRAP. The CDR3 totals 11 residues. V was trimmed by 5 bases and J by 4 bases, leaving 3 bases between them. The full variable domain, rest sourced from reference TRBV12-5 and TRBJ1-5, is DARVTQTPRHKVTEMGQEVTMRCQPILGHNTVFWYRQTMMQGLELLAYFRNRAPLDDSGMPKDRFSAEMPDATLATLKIQPSEPRDSAVYFCASGPNQPQHFGDGTRLSIL.

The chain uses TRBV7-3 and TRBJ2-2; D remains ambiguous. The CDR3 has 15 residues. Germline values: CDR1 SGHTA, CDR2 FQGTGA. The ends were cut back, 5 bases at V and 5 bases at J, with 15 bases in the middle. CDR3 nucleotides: TGTGCCAGCAGCCCGAGGTCGGACGGAACCGGGGAGCTGTTTTTT. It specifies CASSPRSDGTGELFF.

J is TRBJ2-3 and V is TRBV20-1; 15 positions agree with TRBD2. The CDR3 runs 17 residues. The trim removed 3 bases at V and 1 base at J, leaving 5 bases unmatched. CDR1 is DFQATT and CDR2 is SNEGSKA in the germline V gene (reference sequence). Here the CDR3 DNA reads TGCAGTGCTAGTGGGACTAGCGGGGGGCGGCGCACAGATACGCAGTATTTT. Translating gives CSASGTSGGRRTDTQYF.

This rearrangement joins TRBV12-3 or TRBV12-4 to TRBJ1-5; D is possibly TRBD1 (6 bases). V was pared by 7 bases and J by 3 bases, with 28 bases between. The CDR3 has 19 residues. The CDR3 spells CASNAVFDRLEKNNQPQHF. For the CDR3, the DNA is TGTGCCAGCAACGCTGTGTTTGACAGGCTAGAAAAGAACAATCAGCCCCAGCATTTT.

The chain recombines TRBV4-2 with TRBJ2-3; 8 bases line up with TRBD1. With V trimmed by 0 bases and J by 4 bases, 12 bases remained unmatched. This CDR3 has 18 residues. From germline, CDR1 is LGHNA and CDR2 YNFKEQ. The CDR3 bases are TGTGCCAGCAGCCAAGATCTCCCCCAACCAGGGGGCGCAGATACGCAGTATTTT. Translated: CASSQDLPQPGGADTQYF.

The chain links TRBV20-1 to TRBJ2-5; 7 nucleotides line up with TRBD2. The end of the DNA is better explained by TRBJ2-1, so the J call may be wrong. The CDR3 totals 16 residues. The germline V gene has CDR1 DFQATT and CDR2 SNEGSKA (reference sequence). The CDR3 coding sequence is TGCAGTGCTAGAGATTGGGGGGGAGGGAATCAAGAGACCCAGTTCTTC. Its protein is CSARDWGGGNQETQFF.

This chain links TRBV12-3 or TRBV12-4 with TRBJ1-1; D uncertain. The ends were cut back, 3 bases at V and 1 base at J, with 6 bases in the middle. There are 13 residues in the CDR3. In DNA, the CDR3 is TGTGCCAGCAGTTTGCACAAGAACACTGAAGCTTTCTTT. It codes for CASSLHKNTEAFF.

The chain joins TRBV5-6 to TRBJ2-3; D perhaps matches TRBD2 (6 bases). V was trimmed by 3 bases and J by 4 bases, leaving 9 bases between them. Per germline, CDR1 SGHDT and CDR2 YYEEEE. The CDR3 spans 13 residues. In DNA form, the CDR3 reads TGTGCCAGCAGCTCCGGGACTTCAGATACGCAGTATTTT. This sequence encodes CASSSGTSDTQYF.

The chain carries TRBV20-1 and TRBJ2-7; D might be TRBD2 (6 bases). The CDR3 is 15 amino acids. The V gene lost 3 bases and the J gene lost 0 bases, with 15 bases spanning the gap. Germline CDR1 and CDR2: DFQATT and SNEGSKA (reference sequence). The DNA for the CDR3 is TGCAGTGCTAGTTGGGGGAGGCCCCACTCCTACGAGCAGTACTTC. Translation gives CSASWGRPHSYEQYF.

CDR3 sequence reads: CASGGTALYSPLHF. The CDR3 region has the DNA TGTGCCAGCGGCGGGACAGCTTTATATTCACCCCTCCACTTT. The chain recombines TRBV7-2 with TRBJ1-6, with TRBD1 matching over 7 bases. With 8 bases clipped from V and 8 bases from J, the junction kept 9 bases outside the gene matches. This CDR3 has 14 residues. Germline loops: CDR1 SGHTA, CDR2 FQGNSA.

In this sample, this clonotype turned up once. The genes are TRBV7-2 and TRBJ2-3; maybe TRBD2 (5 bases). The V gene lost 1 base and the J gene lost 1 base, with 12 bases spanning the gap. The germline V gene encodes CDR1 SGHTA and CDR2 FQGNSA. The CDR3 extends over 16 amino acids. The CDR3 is CASSLVASLRTDTQYF. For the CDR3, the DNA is TGTGCCAGCAGCTTAGTAGCGTCTCTACGCACAGATACGCAGTATTTT. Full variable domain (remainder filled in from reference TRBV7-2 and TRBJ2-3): GAGVSQSPSNKVTEKGKDVELRCDPISGHTALYWYRQSLGQGLEFLIYFQGNSAPDKSGLPSDRFSAERTGGSVSTLTIQRTQQEDSAVYLCASSLVASLRTDTQYFGPGTRLTVL.

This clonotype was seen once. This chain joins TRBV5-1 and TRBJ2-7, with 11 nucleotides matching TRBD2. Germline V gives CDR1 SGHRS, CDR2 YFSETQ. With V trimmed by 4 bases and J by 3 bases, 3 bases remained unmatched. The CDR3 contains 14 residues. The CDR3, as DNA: TGCGCCAGCAGCCCGACTAGCGGGAACTACGAGCAGTACTTC. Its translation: CASSPTSGNYEQYF.

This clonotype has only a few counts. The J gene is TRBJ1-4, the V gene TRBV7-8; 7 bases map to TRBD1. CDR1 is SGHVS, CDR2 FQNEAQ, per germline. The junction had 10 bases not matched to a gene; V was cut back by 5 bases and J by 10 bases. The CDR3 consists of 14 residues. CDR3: CASSPRTGIGKLFF. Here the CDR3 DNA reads TGTGCCAGCAGCCCGCGGACAGGTATTGGAAAACTGTTTTTT.

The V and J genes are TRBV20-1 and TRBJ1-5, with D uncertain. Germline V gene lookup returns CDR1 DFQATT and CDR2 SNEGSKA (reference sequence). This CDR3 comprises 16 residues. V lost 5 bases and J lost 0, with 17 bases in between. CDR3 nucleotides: TGCAGTGCTCATTCCGGGTCGGCTCATAGCAATCAGCCCCAGCATTTT. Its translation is CSAHSGSAHSNQPQHF.

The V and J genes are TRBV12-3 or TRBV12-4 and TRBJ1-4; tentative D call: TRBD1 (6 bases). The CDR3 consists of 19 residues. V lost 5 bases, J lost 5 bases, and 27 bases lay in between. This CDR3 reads CASSPYFRGAGRGNEKLFF. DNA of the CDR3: TGTGCCAGCAGTCCTTACTTCCGAGGGGCAGGGAGGGGGAATGAAAAACTGTTTTTT.

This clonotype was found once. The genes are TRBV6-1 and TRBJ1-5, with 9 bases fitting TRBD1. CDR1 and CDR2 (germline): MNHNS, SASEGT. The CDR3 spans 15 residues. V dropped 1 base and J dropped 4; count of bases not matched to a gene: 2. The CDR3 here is CASSEGDRDNQPQHF. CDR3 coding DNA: TGTGCCAGCAGTGAAGGGGACAGGGATAATCAGCCCCAGCATTTT.

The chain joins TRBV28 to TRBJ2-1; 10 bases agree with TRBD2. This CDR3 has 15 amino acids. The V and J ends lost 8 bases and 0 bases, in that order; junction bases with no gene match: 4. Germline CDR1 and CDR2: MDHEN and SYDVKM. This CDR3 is CASESSGSSYNEQFF. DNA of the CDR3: TGTGCCAGCGAATCTAGCGGGAGCTCCTACAATGAGCAGTTCTTC.

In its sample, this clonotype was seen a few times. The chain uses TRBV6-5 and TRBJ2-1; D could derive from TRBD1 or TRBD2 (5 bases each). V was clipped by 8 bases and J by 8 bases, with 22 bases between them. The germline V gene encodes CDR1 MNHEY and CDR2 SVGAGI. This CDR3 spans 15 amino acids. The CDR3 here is CASARDGTMGDEQFF. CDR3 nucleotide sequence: TGTGCCAGCGCCAGGGACGGGACGATGGGAGATGAGCAGTTCTTC.

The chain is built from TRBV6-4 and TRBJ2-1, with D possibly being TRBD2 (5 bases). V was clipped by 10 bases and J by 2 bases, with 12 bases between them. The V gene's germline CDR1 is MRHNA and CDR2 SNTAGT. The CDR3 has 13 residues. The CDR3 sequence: CATRGGAYNEQFF. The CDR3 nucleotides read TGTGCCACCCGGGGTGGGGCCTACAATGAGCAGTTCTTC.

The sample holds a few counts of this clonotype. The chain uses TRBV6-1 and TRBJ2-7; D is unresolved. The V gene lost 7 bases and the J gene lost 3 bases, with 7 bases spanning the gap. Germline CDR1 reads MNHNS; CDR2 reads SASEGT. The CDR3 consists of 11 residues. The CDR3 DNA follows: TGTGCCAGCATCTACGGCTACGAGCAGTACTTC. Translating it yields CASIYGYEQYF.

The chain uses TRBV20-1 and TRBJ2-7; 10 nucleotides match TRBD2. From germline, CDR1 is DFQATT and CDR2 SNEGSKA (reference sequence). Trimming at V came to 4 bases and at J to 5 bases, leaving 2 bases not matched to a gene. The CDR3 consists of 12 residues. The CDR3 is CSAKGLADEQYF. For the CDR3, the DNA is TGCAGTGCTAAAGGACTAGCGGACGAGCAGTACTTC.